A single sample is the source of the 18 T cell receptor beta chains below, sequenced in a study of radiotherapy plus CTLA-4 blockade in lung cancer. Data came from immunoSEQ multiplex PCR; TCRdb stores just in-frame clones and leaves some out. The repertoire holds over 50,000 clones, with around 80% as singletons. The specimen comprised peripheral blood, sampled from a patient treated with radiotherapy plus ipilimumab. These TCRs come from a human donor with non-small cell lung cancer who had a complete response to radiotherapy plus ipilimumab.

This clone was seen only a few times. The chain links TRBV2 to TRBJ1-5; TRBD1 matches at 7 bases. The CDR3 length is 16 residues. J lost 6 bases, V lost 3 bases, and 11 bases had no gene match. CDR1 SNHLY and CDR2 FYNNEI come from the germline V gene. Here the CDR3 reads CASSELQGMGLQPQHF. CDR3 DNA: TGTGCCAGCAGTGAGTTACAGGGGATGGGCCTTCAGCCCCAGCATTTT.

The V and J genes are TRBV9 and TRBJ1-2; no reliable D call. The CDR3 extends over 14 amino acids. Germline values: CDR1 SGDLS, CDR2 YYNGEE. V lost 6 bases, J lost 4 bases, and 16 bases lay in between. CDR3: CASTPVAGSYGYTF. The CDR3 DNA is TGTGCCAGCACTCCGGTCGCGGGCAGCTATGGCTACACCTTC. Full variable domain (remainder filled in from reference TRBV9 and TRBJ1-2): DSGVTQTPKHLITATGQRVTLRCSPRSGDLSVYWYQQSLDQGLQFLIQYYNGEERAKGNILERFSAQQFPDLHSELNLSSLELGDSALYFCASTPVAGSYGYTFGSGTRLTVV.

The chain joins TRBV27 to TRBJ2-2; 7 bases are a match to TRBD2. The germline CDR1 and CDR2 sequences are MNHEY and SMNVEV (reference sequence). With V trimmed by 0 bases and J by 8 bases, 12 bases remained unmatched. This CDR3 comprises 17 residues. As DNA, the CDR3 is TGTGCCAGCAGTTTATCGGTGGCTAGCGGAGCCGCTGGGGAGCTGTTTTTT. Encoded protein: CASSLSVASGAAGELFF.

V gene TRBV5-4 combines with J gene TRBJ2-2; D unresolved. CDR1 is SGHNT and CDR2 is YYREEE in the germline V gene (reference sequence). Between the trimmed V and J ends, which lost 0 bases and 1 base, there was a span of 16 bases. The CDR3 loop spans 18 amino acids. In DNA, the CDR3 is TGTGCCAGCAGCTTGGTCGGCCGAGTACGACAGAACACCGGGGAGCTGTTTTTT. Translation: CASSLVGRVRQNTGELFF.

The CDR3 here is CASSDSNVRGPSGEQYF. The CDR3 bases are TGTGCCAGCAGTGACTCGAATGTGCGGGGTCCCTCGGGTGAGCAGTACTTC. The V call is TRBV6-4, the J call TRBJ2-7; weak D call: TRBD2 (6 bases). V lost 0 bases, J lost 7 bases, and 22 bases lay in between. CDR1 is MRHNA, CDR2 SNTAGT, per germline. This CDR3 region has 17 residues.

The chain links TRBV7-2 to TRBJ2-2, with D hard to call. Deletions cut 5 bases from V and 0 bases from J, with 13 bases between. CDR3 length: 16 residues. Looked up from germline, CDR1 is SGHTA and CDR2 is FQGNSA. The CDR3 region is CASSTSMGTNTGELFF. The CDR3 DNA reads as TGTGCCAGCAGCACCAGCATGGGCACGAACACCGGGGAGCTGTTTTTT.

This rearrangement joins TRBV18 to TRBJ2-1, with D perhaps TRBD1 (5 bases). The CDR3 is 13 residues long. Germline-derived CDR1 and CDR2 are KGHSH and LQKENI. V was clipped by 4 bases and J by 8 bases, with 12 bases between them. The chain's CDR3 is CASSRQQGDEQFF. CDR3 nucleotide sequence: TGTGCCAGCTCACGACAGCAGGGTGATGAGCAGTTCTTC.

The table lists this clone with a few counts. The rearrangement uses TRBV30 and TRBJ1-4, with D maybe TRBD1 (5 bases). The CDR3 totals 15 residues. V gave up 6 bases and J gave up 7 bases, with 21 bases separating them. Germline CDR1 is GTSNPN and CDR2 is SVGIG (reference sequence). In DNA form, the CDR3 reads TGTGCCTGTCCCGCCACCGCCGCCGGGGGTGAAAAACTGTTTTTT. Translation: CACPATAAGGEKLFF.

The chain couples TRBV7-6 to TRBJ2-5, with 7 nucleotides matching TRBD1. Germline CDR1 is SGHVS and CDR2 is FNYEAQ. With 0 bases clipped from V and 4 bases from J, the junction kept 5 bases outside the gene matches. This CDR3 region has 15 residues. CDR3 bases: TGTGCCAGCAGCTTAGCGCAGGCAGGGGGAGAGACCCAGTACTTC. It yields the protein CASSLAQAGGETQYF.

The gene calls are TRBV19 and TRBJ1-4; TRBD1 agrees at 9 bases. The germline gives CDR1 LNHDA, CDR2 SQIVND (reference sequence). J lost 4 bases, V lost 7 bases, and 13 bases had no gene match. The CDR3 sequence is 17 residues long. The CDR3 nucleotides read TGTGCCAGTATGGTGGGGGGACAGGGAATCGTTAATGAAAAACTGTTTTTT. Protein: CASMVGGQGIVNEKLFF.

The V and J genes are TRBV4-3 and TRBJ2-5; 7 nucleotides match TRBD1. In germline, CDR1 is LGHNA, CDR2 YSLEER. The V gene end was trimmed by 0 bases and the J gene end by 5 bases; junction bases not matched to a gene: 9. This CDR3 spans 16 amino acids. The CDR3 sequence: CASSQDLDRRQETQYF. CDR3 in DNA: TGCGCCAGCAGCCAAGATCTGGACAGGAGGCAGGAGACCCAGTACTTC.

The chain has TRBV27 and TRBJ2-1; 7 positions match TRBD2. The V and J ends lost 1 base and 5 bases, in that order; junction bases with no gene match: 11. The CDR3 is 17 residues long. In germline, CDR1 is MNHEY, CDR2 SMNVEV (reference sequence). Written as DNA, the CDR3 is TGTGCCAGCAGTTTATTCGGGCGGGAGAGCCTCAACAATGAGCAGTTCTTC. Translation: CASSLFGRESLNNEQFF.

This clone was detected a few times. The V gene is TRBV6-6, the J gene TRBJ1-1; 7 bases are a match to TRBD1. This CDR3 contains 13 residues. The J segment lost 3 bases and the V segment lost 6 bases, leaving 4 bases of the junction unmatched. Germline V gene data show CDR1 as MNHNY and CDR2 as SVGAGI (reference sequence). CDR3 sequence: CASSRDRDTEAFF. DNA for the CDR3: TGTGCCAGCAGCCGTGACAGGGACACTGAAGCTTTCTTT.

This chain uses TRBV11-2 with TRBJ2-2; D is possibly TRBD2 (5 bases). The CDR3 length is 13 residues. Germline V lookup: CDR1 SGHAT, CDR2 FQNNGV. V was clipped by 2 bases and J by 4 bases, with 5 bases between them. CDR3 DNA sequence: TGTGCCAGCAGCTTACGGGGCACCGGGGAGCTGTTTTTT. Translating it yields CASSLRGTGELFF.

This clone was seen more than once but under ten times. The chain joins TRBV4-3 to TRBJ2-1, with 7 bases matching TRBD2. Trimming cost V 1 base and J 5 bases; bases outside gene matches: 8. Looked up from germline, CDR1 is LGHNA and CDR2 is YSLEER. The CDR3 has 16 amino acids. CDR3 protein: CASSQALTSENNEQFF. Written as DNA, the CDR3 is TGCGCCAGCAGCCAAGCATTAACTAGCGAAAACAATGAGCAGTTCTTC.

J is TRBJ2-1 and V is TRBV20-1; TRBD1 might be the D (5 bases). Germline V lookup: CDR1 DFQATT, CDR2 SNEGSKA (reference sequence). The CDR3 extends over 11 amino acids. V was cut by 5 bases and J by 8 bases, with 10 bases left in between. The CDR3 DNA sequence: TGCAGTGCTTCAGGGATGGATGAGCAGTTCTTC. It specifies CSASGMDEQFF.

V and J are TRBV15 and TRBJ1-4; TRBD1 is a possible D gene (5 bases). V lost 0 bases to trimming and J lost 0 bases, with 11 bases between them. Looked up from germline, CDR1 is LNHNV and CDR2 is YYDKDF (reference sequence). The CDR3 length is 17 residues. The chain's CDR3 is CATSRDAAGSTNEKLFF. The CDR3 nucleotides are TGTGCCACCAGCAGAGATGCGGCAGGGTCAACTAATGAAAAACTGTTTTTT.

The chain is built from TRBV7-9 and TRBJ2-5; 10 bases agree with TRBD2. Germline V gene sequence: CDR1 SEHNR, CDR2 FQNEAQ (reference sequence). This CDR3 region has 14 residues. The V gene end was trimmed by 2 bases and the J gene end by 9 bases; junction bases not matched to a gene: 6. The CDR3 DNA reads TGTGCCAGCAGCTTACCTAGCGGGAGAGGGCCCCAGTACTTC. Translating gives CASSLPSGRGPQYF.